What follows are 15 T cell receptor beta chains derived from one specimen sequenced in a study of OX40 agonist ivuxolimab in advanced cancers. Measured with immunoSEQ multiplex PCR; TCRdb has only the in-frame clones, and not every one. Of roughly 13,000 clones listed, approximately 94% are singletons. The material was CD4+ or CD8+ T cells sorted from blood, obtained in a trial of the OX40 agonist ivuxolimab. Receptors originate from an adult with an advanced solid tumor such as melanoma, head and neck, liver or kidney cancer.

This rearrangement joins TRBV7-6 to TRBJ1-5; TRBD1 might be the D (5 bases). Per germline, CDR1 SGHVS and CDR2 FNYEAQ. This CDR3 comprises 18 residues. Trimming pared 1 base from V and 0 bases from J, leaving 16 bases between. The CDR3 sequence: CASSLGQGTAYSNQPQHF. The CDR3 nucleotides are TGTGCCAGCAGCTTAGGCCAAGGGACGGCGTATAGCAATCAGCCCCAGCATTTT.

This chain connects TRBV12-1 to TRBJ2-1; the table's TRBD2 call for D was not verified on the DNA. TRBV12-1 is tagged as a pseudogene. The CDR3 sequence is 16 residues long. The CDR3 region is CASSFEASGRDVEQFF. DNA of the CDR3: TGTGCCAGCAGCTTTGAGGCTAGCGGGAGAGATGTTGAGCAGTTCTTC.

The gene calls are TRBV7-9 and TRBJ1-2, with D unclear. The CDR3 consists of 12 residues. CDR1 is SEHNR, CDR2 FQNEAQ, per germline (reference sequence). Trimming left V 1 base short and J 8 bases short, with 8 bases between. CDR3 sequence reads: CASSLGSYGYTF. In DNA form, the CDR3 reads TGTGCCAGCAGCTTAGGCAGTTACGGCTACACCTTC.

The CDR3 is CASSFGGRGYNEQFF. The CDR3 coding sequence is TGTGCCAGTAGTTTTGGCGGGAGGGGCTACAATGAGCAGTTCTTC. The chain joins TRBV9 to TRBJ2-1, with TRBD2 identical over 9 bases. The trim removed 8 bases at V and 3 bases at J, leaving 9 bases unmatched. The CDR3 consists of 15 residues. Germline V gene data show CDR1 as SGDLS and CDR2 as YYNGEE.

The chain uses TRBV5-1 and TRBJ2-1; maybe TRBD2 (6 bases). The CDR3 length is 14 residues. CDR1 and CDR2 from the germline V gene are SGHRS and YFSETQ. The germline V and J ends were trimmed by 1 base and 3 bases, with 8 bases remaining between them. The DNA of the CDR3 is TGCGCCAGCAGCTTGTTGACTAGCTACAATGAGCAGTTCTTC. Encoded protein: CASSLLTSYNEQFF.

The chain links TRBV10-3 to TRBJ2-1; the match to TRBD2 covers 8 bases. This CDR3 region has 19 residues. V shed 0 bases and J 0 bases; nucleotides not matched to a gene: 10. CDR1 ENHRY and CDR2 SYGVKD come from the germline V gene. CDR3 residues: CAISESPSSGSNSYNEQFF. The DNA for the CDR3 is TGTGCCATCAGTGAGTCCCCATCTAGCGGGTCGAACTCCTACAATGAGCAGTTCTTC.

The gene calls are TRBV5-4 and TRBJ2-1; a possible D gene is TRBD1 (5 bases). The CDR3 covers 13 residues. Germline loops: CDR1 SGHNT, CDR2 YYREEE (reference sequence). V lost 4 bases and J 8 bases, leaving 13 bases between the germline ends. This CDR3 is CASSPRGRYEQFF. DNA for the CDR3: TGTGCCAGCAGCCCAAGGGGCAGGTATGAGCAGTTCTTC.

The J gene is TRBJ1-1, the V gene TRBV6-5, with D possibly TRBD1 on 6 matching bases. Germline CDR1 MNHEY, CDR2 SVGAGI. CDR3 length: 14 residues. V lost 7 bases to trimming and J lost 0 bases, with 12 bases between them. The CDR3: CASTPGTLNTEAFF. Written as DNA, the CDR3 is TGTGCCAGCACCCCCGGGACACTGAACACTGAAGCTTTCTTT.

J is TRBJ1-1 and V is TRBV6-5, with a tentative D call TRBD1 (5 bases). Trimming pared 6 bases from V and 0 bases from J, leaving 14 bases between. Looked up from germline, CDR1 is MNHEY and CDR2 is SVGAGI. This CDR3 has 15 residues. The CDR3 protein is CASSQYRSLNTEAFF. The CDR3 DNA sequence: TGTGCCAGCAGCCAATACAGGAGTTTGAACACTGAAGCTTTCTTT.

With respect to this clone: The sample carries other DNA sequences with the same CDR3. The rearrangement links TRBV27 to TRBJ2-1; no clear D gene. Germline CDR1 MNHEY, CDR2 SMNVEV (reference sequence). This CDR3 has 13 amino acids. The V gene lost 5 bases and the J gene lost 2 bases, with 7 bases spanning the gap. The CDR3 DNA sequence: TGTGCCAGCAGTAGCGAGCCCTACAATGAGCAGTTCTTC. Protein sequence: CASSSEPYNEQFF.

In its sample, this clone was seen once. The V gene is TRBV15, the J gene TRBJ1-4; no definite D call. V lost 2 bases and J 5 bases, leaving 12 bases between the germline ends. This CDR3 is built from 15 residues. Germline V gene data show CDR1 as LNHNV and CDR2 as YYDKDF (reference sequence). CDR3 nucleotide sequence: TGTGCCACCAGCAGACTAGGGTCACAGAATGAAAAACTGTTTTTT. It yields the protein CATSRLGSQNEKLFF.

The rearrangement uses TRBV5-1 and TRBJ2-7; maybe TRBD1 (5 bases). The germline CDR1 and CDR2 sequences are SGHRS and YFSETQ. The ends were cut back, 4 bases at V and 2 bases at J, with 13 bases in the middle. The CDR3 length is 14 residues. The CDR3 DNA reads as TGCGCCAGCAGCGCCCTCACAGGAGCCTACGAGCAGTACTTC. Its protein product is CASSALTGAYEQYF.

The CDR3 region has the DNA TGTGCCAGCAGTTTATCCGGGTCTGGGGCCAACGTCCTGACTTTC. Translated, it gives CASSLSGSGANVLTF. The V gene is TRBV28, the J gene TRBJ2-6, with D unresolved. The V gene's germline CDR1 is MDHEN and CDR2 SYDVKM. Trimming removed 1 base at V and 1 base at J, with 5 bases between. The CDR3 contains 15 residues.

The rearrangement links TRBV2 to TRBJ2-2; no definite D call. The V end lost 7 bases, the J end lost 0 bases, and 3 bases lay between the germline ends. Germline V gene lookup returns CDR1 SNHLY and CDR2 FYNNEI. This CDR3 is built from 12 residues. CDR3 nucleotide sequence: TGTGCCAGCAACCCGAACACCGGGGAGCTGTTTTTT. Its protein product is CASNPNTGELFF.

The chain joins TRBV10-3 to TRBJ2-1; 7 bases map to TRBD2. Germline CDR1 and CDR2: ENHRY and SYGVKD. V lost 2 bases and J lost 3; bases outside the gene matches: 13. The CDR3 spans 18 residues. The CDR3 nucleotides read TGTGCCATCAGTGAGGGGTCTAGCGGCGTACAGAACTACAATGAGCAGTTCTTC. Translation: CAISEGSSGVQNYNEQFF.